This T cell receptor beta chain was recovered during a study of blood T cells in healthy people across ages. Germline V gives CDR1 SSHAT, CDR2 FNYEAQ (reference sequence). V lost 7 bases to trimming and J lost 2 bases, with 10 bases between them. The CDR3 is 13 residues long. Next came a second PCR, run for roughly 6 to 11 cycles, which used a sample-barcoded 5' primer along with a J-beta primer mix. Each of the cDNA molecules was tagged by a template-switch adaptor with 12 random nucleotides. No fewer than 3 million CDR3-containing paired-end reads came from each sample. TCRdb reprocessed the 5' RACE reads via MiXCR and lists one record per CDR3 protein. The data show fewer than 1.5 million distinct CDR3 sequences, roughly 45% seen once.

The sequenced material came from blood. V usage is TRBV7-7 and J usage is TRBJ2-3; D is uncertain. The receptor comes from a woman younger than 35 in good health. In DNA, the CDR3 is TGTGCCAGCAACTTCCGGTCCACAGATACGCAGTATTTT. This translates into CASNFRSTDTQYF. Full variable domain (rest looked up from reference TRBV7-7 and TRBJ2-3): GAGVSQSPRYKVTKRGQDVTLRCDPISSHATLYWYQQALGQGPEFLTYFNYEAQPDKSGLPSDRFSAERPEGSISTLTIQRTEQRDSAMYRCASNFRSTDTQYFGPGTRLTVL.